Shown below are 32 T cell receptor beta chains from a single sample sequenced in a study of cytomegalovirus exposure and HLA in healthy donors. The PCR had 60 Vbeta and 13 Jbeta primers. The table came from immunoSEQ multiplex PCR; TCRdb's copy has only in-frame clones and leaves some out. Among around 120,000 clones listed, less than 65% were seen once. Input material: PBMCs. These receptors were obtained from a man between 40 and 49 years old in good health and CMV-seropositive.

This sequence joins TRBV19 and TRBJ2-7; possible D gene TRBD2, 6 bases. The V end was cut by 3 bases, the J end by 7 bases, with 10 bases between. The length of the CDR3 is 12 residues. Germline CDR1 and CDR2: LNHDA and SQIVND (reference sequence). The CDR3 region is CASSMGGAEQYF. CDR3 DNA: TGTGCCAGTAGTATGGGCGGGGCGGAGCAGTACTTC.

The CDR3 DNA reads as TGTGCCAGCAGCTTGAGACAGGGGGGAAATACGCAGTATTTT. Translating gives CASSLRQGGNTQYF. This rearrangement joins TRBV5-4 to TRBJ2-3; TRBD1 aligns across 9 bases. From germline, CDR1 is SGHNT and CDR2 YYREEE (reference sequence). CDR3 length: 14 amino acids. The trim removed 1 base at V and 7 bases at J, leaving 4 bases unmatched. The full variable domain, with the rest looked up from reference TRBV5-4 and TRBJ2-3, is ETGVTQSPTHLIKTRGQQVTLRCSSQSGHNTVSWYQQALGQGPQFIFQYYREEENGRGNFPPRFSGLQFPNYSSELNVNALELDDSALYLCASSLRQGGNTQYFGPGTRLTVL.

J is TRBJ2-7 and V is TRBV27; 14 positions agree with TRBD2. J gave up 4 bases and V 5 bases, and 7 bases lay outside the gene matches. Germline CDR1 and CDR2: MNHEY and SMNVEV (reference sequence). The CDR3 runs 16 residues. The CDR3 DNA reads TGTGCCAGCAGTCCCCCTGGACTAGCGGGAGGATACGAGCAGTACTTC. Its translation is CASSPPGLAGGYEQYF.

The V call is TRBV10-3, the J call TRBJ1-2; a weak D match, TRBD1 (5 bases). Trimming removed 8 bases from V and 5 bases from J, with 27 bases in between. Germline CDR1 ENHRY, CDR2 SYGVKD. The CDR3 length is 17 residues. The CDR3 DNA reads TGTGCCATCGCGAGGCGGGGGGAAGTGGAATCTCTATATGGCTACACCTTC. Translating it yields CAIARRGEVESLYGYTF.

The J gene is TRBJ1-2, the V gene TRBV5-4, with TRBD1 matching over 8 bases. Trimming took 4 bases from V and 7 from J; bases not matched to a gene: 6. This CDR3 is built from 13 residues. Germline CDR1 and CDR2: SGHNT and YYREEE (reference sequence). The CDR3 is CASSLRQGFGYTF. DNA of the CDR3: TGTGCCAGCAGCCTCCGACAGGGGTTTGGCTACACCTTC.

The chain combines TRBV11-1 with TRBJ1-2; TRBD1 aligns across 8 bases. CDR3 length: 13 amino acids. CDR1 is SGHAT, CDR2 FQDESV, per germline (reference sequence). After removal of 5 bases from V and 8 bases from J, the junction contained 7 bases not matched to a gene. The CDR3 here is CASSQRQGQGYTF. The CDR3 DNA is TGTGCCAGCAGCCAGCGACAGGGGCAGGGCTACACCTTC.

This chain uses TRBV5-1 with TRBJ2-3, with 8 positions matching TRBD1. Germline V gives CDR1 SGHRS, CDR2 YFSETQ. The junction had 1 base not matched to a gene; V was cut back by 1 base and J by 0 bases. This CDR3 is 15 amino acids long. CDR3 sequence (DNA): TGCGCCAGCAGCTTGAGGGACAGGAGCACAGATACGCAGTATTTT. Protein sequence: CASSLRDRSTDTQYF.

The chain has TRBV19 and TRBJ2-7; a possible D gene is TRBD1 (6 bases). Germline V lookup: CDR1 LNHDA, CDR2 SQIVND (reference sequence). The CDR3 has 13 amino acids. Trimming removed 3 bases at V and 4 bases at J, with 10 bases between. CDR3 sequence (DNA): TGTGCCAGTAGTATTGGACAGTCATACGAGCAGTACTTC. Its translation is CASSIGQSYEQYF.

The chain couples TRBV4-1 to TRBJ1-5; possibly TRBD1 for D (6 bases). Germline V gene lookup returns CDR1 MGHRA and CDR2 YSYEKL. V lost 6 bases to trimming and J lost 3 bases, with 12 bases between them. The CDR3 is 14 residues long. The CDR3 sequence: CASSTGQNNQPQHF. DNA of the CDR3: TGCGCCAGCAGTACGGGACAAAACAATCAGCCCCAGCATTTT.

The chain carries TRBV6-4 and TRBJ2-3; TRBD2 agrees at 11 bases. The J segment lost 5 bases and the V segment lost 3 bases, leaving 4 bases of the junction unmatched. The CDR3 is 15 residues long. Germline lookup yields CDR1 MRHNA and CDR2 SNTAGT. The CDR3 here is CASSELAGAGDTQYF. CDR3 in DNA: TGTGCCAGCAGTGAACTAGCGGGGGCGGGAGATACGCAGTATTTT.

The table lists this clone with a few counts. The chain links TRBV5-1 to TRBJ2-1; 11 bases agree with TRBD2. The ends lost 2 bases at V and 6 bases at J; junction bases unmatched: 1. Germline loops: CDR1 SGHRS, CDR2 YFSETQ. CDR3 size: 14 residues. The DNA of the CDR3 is TGCGCCAGCAGCTTTAGCGGGAGGGCCAATGAGCAGTTCTTC. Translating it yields CASSFSGRANEQFF.

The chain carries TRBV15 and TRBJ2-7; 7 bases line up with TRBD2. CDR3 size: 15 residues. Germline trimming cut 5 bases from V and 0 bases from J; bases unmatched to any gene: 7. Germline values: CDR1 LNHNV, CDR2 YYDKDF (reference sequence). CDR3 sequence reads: CATSRRGSGSYEQYF. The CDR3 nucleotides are TGTGCCACCAGCCGGCGGGGGAGTGGCTCCTACGAGCAGTACTTC.

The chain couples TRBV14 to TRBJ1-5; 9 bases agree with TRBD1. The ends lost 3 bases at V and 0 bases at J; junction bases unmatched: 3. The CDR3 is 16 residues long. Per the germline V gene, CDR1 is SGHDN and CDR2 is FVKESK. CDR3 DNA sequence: TGTGCCAGCAGCCACGGGACAGGGACTAGCAATCAGCCCCAGCATTTT. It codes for CASSHGTGTSNQPQHF. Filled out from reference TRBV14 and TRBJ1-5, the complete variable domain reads EAGVTQFPSHSVIEKGQTVTLRCDPISGHDNLYWYRRVMGKEIKFLLHFVKESKQDESGMPNNRFLAERTGGTYSTLKVQPAELEDSGVYFCASSHGTGTSNQPQHFGDGTRLSIL.

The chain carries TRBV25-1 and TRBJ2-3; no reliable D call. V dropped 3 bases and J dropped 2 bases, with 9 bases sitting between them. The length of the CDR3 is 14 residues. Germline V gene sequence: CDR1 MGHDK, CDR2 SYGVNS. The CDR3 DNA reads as TGTGCCAGCAGTGACCGAGAAACCACAGATACGCAGTATTTT. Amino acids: CASSDRETTDTQYF.

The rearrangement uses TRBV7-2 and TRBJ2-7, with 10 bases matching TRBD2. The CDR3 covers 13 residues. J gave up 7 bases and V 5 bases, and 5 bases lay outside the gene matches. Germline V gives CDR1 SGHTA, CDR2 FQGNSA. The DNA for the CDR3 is TGTGCCAGCAGCAACCAGCGGGAGGGTGAGCAGTACTTC. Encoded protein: CASSNQREGEQYF.

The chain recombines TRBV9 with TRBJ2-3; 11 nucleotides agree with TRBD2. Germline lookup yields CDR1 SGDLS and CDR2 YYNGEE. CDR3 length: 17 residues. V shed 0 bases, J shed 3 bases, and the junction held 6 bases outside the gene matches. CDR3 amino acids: CASSVETSGVWTDTQYF. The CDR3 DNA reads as TGTGCCAGCAGCGTAGAGACTAGCGGGGTTTGGACAGATACGCAGTATTTT.

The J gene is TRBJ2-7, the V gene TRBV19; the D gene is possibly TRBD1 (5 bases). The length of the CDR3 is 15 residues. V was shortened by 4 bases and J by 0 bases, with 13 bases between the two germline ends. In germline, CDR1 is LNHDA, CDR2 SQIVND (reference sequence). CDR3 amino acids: CASSREGAASYEQYF. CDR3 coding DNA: TGTGCCAGTAGTAGGGAAGGGGCAGCCTCCTACGAGCAGTACTTC.

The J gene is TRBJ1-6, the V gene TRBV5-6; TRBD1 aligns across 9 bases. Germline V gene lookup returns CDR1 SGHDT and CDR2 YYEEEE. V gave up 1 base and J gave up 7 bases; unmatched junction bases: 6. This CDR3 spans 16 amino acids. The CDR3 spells CASSLFGGQGNSPLHF. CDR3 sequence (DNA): TGTGCCAGCAGCTTGTTCGGGGGACAGGGCAATTCACCCCTCCACTTT.

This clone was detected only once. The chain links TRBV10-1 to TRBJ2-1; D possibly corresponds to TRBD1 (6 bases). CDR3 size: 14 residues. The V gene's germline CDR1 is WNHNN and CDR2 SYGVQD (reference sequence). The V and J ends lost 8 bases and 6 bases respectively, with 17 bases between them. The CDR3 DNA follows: TGCGCCAGCCGGGCCGACAGGATTCCCAATGAGCAGTTCTTC. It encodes CASRADRIPNEQFF.

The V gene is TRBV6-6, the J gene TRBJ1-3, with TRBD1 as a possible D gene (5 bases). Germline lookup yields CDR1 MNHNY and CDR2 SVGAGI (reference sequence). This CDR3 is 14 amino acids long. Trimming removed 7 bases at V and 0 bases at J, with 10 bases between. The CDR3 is CASNGGGSGNTIYF. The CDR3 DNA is TGTGCCAGCAACGGGGGGGGCTCTGGAAACACCATATATTTT.

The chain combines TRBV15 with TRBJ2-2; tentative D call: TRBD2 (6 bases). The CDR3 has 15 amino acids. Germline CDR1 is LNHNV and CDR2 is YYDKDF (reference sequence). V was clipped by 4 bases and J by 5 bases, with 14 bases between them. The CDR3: CATSTTPGRTGELFF. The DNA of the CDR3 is TGTGCCACCAGCACTACCCCCGGGAGAACCGGGGAGCTGTTTTTT.

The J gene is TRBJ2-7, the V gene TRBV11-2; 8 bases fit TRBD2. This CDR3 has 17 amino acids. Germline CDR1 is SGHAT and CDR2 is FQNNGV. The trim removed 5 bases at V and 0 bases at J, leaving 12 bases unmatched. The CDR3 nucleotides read TGTGCCAGCAGCCAGCGGATCCAGCGGGGGCTCTCCTACGAGCAGTACTTC. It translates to CASSQRIQRGLSYEQYF.

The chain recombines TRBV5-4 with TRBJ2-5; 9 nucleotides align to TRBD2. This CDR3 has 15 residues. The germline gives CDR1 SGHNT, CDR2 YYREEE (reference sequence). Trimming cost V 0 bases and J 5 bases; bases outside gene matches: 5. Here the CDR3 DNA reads TGTGCCAGCAGCTTGGCCGGGCTAGCGGGGGAGACCCAGTACTTC. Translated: CASSLAGLAGETQYF.

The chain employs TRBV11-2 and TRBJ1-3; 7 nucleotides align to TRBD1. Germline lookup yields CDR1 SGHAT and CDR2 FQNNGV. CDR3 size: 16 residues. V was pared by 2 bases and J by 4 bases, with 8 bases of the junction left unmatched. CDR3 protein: CASSLTQGHGGNTIYF. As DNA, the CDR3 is TGTGCCAGCAGCTTAACACAGGGGCACGGGGGAAACACCATATATTTT.

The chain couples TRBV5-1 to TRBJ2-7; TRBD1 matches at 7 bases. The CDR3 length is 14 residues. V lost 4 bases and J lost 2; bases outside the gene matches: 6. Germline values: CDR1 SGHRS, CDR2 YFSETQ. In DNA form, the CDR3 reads TGCGCCAGCAGCGACCCGGACAGGCCCTACGAGCAGTACTTC. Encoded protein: CASSDPDRPYEQYF.

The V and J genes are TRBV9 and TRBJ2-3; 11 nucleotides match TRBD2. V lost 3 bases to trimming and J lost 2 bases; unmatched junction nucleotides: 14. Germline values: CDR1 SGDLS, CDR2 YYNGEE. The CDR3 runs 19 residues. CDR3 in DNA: TGTGCCAGCAGCGAATACGGACTAGCGGGCCTTACTTCCACAGATACGCAGTATTTT. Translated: CASSEYGLAGLTSTDTQYF.

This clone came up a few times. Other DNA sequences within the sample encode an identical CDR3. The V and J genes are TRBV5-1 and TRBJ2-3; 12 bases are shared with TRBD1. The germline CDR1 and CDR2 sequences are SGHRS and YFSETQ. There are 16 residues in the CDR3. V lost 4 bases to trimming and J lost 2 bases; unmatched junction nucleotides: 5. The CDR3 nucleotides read TGCGCCAGCAGCCCGGGACAGGGGGCGATCACAGATACGCAGTATTTT. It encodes CASSPGQGAITDTQYF.

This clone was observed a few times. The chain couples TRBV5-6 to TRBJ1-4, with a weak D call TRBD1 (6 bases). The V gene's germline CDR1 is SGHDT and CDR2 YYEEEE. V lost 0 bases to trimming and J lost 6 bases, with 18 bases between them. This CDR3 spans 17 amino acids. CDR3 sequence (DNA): TGTGCCAGCAGCTTGGCTGTGCCGGGACAAGAATATGAAAAACTGTTTTTT. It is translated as CASSLAVPGQEYEKLFF.

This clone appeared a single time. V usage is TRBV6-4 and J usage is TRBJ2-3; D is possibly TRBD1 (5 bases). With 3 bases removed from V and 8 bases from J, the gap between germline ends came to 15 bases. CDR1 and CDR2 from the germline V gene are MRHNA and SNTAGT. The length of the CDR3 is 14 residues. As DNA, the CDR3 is TGTGCCAGCAGTGAAATGGGGCAAGCTCTTACGCAGTATTTT. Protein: CASSEMGQALTQYF.

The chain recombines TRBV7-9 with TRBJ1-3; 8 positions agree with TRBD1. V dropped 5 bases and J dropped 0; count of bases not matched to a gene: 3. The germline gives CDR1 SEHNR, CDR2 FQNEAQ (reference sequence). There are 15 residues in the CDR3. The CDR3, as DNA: TGTGCCAGCAGCACCGACAGGGGCTCTGGAAACACCATATATTTT. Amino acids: CASSTDRGSGNTIYF.

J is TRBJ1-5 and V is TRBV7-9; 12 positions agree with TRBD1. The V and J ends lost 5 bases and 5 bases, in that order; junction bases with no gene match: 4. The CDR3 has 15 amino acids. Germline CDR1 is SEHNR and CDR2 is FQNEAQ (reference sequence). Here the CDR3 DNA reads TGTGCCAGCAGCGCGGGGGACAGGGGGCATCAGCCCCAGCATTTT. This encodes CASSAGDRGHQPQHF.

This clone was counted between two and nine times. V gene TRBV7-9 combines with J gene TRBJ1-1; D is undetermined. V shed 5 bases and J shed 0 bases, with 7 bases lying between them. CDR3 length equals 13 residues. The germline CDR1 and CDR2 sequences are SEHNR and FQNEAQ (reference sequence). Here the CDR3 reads CASSLTLNTEAFF. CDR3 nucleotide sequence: TGTGCCAGCAGCCTAACCTTGAACACTGAAGCTTTCTTT.